This entry lists 11 T cell receptor beta chains sequenced from one sample in a study of blood T cell repertoires in COVID-19. Profiling relied on immunoSEQ multiplex PCR, and the TCRdb table lists in-frame clones only, not all of them. The sample lists over 70,000 clones; less than 85% were seen once. Input material: peripheral blood. All receptors come from a man between 65 and 79 years old with active or convalescent COVID-19.

The chain joins TRBV9 to TRBJ1-1; D may be TRBD1 (6 bases). With 7 bases removed from V and 1 base from J, the gap between germline ends came to 23 bases. CDR1 is SGDLS and CDR2 is YYNGEE in the germline V gene. The CDR3 is 17 amino acids. CDR3 DNA sequence: TGTGCCAGCGCACCCTCAAGGGGGTGGCGAGCGAACACTGAAGCTTTCTTT. Amino acid sequence: CASAPSRGWRANTEAFF.

The DNA of the CDR3 is TGTGCCAGCAGCCAAGATTTGGGGCATAACCAAGAGACCCAGTACTTC. It yields the protein CASSQDLGHNQETQYF. V and J are TRBV3-1 (or the pseudogene TRBV3-2) and TRBJ2-5, with D perhaps TRBD1 (5 bases). Germline CDR1 and CDR2: LGHDT and YNNKEL (reference sequence). V shed 0 bases and J shed 0 bases, with 11 bases lying between them. CDR3 length: 16 amino acids.

The chain uses TRBV6-5 and TRBJ1-5; tentatively, D is TRBD1 (5 bases). Germline CDR1 reads MNHEY; CDR2 reads SVGAGI. The V end was cut by 10 bases, the J end by 0 bases, with 13 bases between. The CDR3 runs 14 residues. As DNA, the CDR3 is TGTGCCACCGTAACAGGTTATAGCAATCAGCCCCAGCATTTT. It translates to CATVTGYSNQPQHF.

The rearrangement joins TRBV11-2 to TRBJ1-6, with 7 positions matching TRBD1. With V trimmed by 4 bases and J by 3 bases, 6 bases remained unmatched. The germline V gene encodes CDR1 SGHAT and CDR2 FQNNGV. This CDR3 contains 16 residues. The CDR3 region has the DNA TGTGCCAGCAGCTCAGACAGGGCCAACTATAATTCACCCCTCCACTTT. Amino acid sequence: CASSSDRANYNSPLHF.

The chain is built from TRBV7-9 and TRBJ1-6; 7 bases fit TRBD1. The junction had 4 bases not matched to a gene; V was cut back by 5 bases and J by 9 bases. Germline V CDR1 and CDR2: SEHNR, FQNEAQ (reference sequence). The CDR3 spans 13 residues. For the CDR3, the DNA is TGTGCCAGCAGCCGGACAGGTTTTTCACCCCTCCACTTT. Translation: CASSRTGFSPLHF.

The chain couples TRBV11-2 to TRBJ1-2, with TRBD1 matching 10 bases. The CDR3 loop spans 14 amino acids. J lost 8 bases, V lost 4 bases, and 7 bases had no gene match. CDR1 and CDR2 from the germline V gene are SGHAT and FQNNGV. CDR3 region: CASSSRGTGDGYTF. The DNA of the CDR3 is TGTGCCAGCAGCTCGAGAGGGACAGGGGACGGCTACACCTTC. Supplemented by reference TRBV11-2 and TRBJ1-2, the full variable domain reads EAGVAQSPRYKIIEKRQSVAFWCNPISGHATLYWYQQILGQGPKLLIQFQNNGVVDDSQLPKDRFSAERLKGVDSTLKIQPAKLEDSAVYLCASSSRGTGDGYTFGSGTRLTVV.

The J gene is TRBJ1-2, the V gene TRBV7-9; D is unclear. The CDR3 spans 13 residues. Per the germline V gene, CDR1 is SEHNR and CDR2 is FQNEAQ (reference sequence). Trimming left V 4 bases short and J 10 bases short, with 16 bases between. The CDR3 nucleotides are TGTGCCAGCAGCTATCCTTCACATCGATCCTACACCTTC. This encodes CASSYPSHRSYTF.

The chain carries TRBV6-1 and TRBJ1-2, with D unclear. CDR3 length equals 15 residues. Trimming left V 0 bases short and J 7 bases short, with 15 bases between. Germline CDR1 reads MNHNS; CDR2 reads SASEGT. Here the CDR3 reads CASSEAYIGSGGYTF. CDR3 bases: TGTGCCAGCAGTGAAGCCTACATAGGCTCAGGTGGCTACACCTTC.

The CDR3 is CASSQDMGPTNYGYTF. The CDR3 nucleotides are TGTGCCAGCAGCCAGGATATGGGCCCTACTAACTATGGCTACACCTTC. V gene TRBV3-1 (or the pseudogene TRBV3-2) combines with J gene TRBJ1-2; no firm D call. This CDR3 contains 16 residues. The germline V gene encodes CDR1 LGHDT and CDR2 YNNKEL (reference sequence). V was shortened by 3 bases and J by 0 bases, with 14 bases between the two germline ends.

The rearrangement joins TRBV3-1 (or the pseudogene TRBV3-2) to TRBJ2-7; tentatively, D is TRBD1 (5 bases). In germline, CDR1 is LGHDT, CDR2 YNNKEL (reference sequence). V was clipped by 1 base and J by 3 bases, with 13 bases between them. The CDR3 has 15 amino acids. The CDR3 coding sequence is TGTGCCAGCAGCCAAGGCCCCGGACACTTCTACGAGCAGTACTTC. As protein: CASSQGPGHFYEQYF.

This sequence joins TRBV7-3 and TRBJ1-1; D possibly corresponds to TRBD1 (5 bases). The CDR3 spans 12 residues. Trimming pared 5 bases from V and 4 bases from J, leaving 8 bases between. Germline CDR1 reads SGHTA; CDR2 reads FQGTGA. The CDR3 reads CASSRDSTEAFF. CDR3 sequence (DNA): TGTGCCAGCAGCCGCGACAGCACTGAAGCTTTCTTT.